One and the same sample provided the 22 T cell receptor beta chains below, sequenced in a study of blood T cell repertoires in COVID-19. This table comes from immunoSEQ multiplex PCR, and its TCRdb copy is limited to in-frame clones, with some not included. The sample holds approximately 300,000 clones, about 90% seen once. Sequencing was done on a sample of peripheral blood. Receptors were obtained from a woman in her thirties with COVID-19, enrolled during active disease.

This chain joins TRBV29-1 and TRBJ1-1, with a weak D call TRBD1 (6 bases). Germline loops: CDR1 SQVTM, CDR2 ANQGSEA. V lost 7 bases and J 4 bases, leaving 19 bases between the germline ends. CDR3 length equals 14 residues. CDR3 DNA sequence: TGCAGCGCCTTGGACAGCATGTCGGGCACTGAAGCTTTCTTT. Translated, it gives CSALDSMSGTEAFF.

This clone showed up just a few times. The chain joins TRBV7-9 to TRBJ1-6; D is undetermined. The CDR3 is 16 amino acids. In germline, CDR1 is SEHNR, CDR2 FQNEAQ (reference sequence). V was cut by 5 bases and J by 1 base, with 12 bases left in between. As DNA, the CDR3 is TGTGCCAGCAGCCCCCGGGAAGGGTCCTATAATTCACCCCTCCACTTT. Translation: CASSPREGSYNSPLHF.

The genes are TRBV5-1 and TRBJ1-1; TRBD1 might be the D (6 bases). Trimming pared 4 bases from V and 1 base from J, leaving 11 bases between. CDR3 length equals 14 residues. CDR1 and CDR2 from the germline V gene are SGHRS and YFSETQ. DNA of the CDR3: TGCGCCAGCAGCCTCCGGACAGCGAACACTGAAGCTTTCTTT. This sequence encodes CASSLRTANTEAFF.

The V call is TRBV7-9, the J call TRBJ1-1; D is unresolved. Per the germline V gene, CDR1 is SEHNR and CDR2 is FQNEAQ (reference sequence). This CDR3 region has 14 residues. The ends were cut back, 4 bases at V and 1 base at J, with 10 bases in the middle. CDR3 loop: CASSSRTRNTEAFF. The CDR3 DNA reads TGTGCCAGCAGCTCTAGAACAAGGAACACTGAAGCTTTCTTT.

V gene TRBV7-9 combines with J gene TRBJ1-3; D gene uncertain. The CDR3 spans 13 residues. Between the trimmed V and J ends, which lost 3 bases and 4 bases, there was a span of 7 bases. Germline V gene sequence: CDR1 SEHNR, CDR2 FQNEAQ (reference sequence). CDR3 in DNA: TGTGCCAGCAGCTTGGCCTTGGGAAACACCATATATTTT. Translated, it gives CASSLALGNTIYF.

This chain connects TRBV19 to TRBJ2-3; 7 bases agree with TRBD1. The CDR3 has 21 amino acids. The trim removed 1 base at V and 0 bases at J, leaving 19 bases unmatched. The germline gives CDR1 LNHDA, CDR2 SQIVND (reference sequence). The CDR3 DNA reads as TGTGCCAGTAGTATAGGACCCCGACTGGTCGTTCGGGGACAGAGCACAGATACGCAGTATTTT. Translated, it gives CASSIGPRLVVRGQSTDTQYF.

The gene calls are TRBV10-1 and TRBJ1-5; 11 nucleotides match TRBD1. Germline trimming cut 3 bases from V and 7 bases from J; bases unmatched to any gene: 5. Germline assignment: CDR1 WNHNN and CDR2 SYGVQD (reference sequence). The CDR3 contains 15 residues. CDR3 DNA: TGCGCCAGCAGTGAAGGGACAGGGGGGTGGCAGCCCCAGCATTTT. As protein: CASSEGTGGWQPQHF.

The chain joins TRBV6-6 to TRBJ1-5, with D unclear. Germline CDR1 MNHNY, CDR2 SVGAGI (reference sequence). The CDR3 spans 13 residues. Between the trimmed V and J ends, which lost 6 bases and 4 bases, there was a span of 10 bases. CDR3 sequence (DNA): TGTGCCAGCAGCACAATGGTAAATCAGCCCCAGCATTTT. This gives the protein CASSTMVNQPQHF.

The rearrangement uses TRBV6-5 and TRBJ1-2; D remains unclear. This CDR3 region has 15 residues. Germline CDR1 is MNHEY and CDR2 is SVGAGI. The V end was cut by 6 bases, the J end by 3 bases, with 17 bases between. This CDR3 reads CASSNPGRDYYGYTF. The CDR3 coding sequence is TGTGCCAGCAGCAACCCCGGGAGGGATTACTATGGCTACACCTTC.

The V and J genes are TRBV6-5 and TRBJ1-1; D is uncertain. CDR1 MNHEY and CDR2 SVGAGI come from the germline V gene. Trimming left V 3 bases short and J 1 base short, with 12 bases between. The CDR3 length is 15 residues. This chain's CDR3 is CASSYDGGANTEAFF. The DNA of the CDR3 is TGTGCCAGCAGTTATGATGGCGGAGCGAACACTGAAGCTTTCTTT.

The chain has TRBV11-3 and TRBJ2-7; D is perhaps TRBD2 (6 bases). Trimming pared 5 bases from V and 4 bases from J, leaving 21 bases between. CDR1 is SGHNT and CDR2 is YENEEA in the germline V gene. This CDR3 is 16 amino acids long. The CDR3 loop reads CASSGLPSDSRYEQYV. In nucleotides, the CDR3 is TGTGCCAGCAGCGGACTACCTTCGGACTCCAGGTACGAGCAGTACGTC.

The rearrangement joins TRBV6-2 or TRBV6-3 to TRBJ1-2, with TRBD1 identical over 9 bases. The V gene end was trimmed by 2 bases and the J gene end by 8 bases; junction bases not matched to a gene: 9. The CDR3 length is 15 residues. Germline V lookup: CDR1 MNHEY, CDR2 SVGEGT. The CDR3: CASSYHRDRAPGYTF. CDR3 in DNA: TGTGCCAGCAGTTACCACCGGGACAGGGCACCCGGCTACACCTTC.

The rearrangement joins TRBV7-9 to TRBJ1-1; D is unclear. Germline loops: CDR1 SEHNR, CDR2 FQNEAQ (reference sequence). There are 12 residues in the CDR3. Trimming stripped 7 bases from V and 1 base from J, with 7 bases between. CDR3 sequence reads: CASKLGNTEAFF. The CDR3 bases are TGTGCCAGCAAACTAGGGAACACTGAAGCTTTCTTT.

The gene calls are TRBV15 and TRBJ1-1; D is perhaps TRBD1 (5 bases). V lost 0 bases and J 4 bases, leaving 9 bases between the germline ends. Germline-derived CDR1 and CDR2 are LNHNV and YYDKDF (reference sequence). The CDR3 spans 14 residues. The DNA for the CDR3 is TGTGCCACCAGCAGAGATCTAGGGGTCACTGAAGCTTTCTTT. This gives the protein CATSRDLGVTEAFF.

This sequence joins TRBV6-4 and TRBJ1-1, with D maybe TRBD1 (5 bases). V was clipped by 5 bases and J by 3 bases, with 19 bases between them. CDR1 and CDR2 (germline): MRHNA, SNTAGT. The CDR3 consists of 16 residues. This CDR3 reads CASSQIPGYVDTEAFF. CDR3 coding DNA: TGTGCCAGCAGTCAAATCCCAGGGTACGTGGACACTGAAGCTTTCTTT.

The CDR3 sequence is CSVEDIRVEPILNYGYTF. In DNA form, the CDR3 reads TGCAGCGTTGAAGATATACGGGTCGAGCCGATTCTAAACTATGGCTACACCTTC. This chain joins TRBV29-1 and TRBJ1-2; D remains ambiguous. Germline CDR1 and CDR2: SQVTM and ANQGSEA. The germline V and J ends were trimmed by 0 bases and 2 bases, with 22 bases remaining between them. CDR3 size: 18 residues.

This clone was detected a few times. The chain carries TRBV2 and TRBJ2-7, with 14 bases matching TRBD2. This CDR3 contains 12 residues. Per germline, CDR1 SNHLY and CDR2 FYNNEI. V trimming: 11 bases; J trimming: 13 bases; junction bases outside the gene matches: 10. In nucleotides, the CDR3 is TGTGCCGGATGGGGACTAGCGGGGGCCCCATACGTC. Protein sequence: CAGWGLAGAPYV.

Remarks on this clone: The sample holds other DNA sequences that translate to the same CDR3. This CDR3 reads CASSLQGYTEAFF. CDR3 DNA: TGTGCCAGCAGCCTACAGGGGTACACTGAAGCTTTCTTT. The rearrangement links TRBV11-2 to TRBJ1-1; 7 bases align to TRBD1. With V trimmed by 5 bases and J by 3 bases, 3 bases remained unmatched. Per the germline V gene, CDR1 is SGHAT and CDR2 is FQNNGV. CDR3 length: 13 amino acids.

The chain combines TRBV19 with TRBJ1-2; D is unresolved. From germline, CDR1 is LNHDA and CDR2 SQIVND (reference sequence). The V and J ends lost 6 bases and 4 bases respectively, with 18 bases between them. The CDR3 has 15 residues. The CDR3 here is CASRQPGESIYGYTF. The CDR3, as DNA: TGTGCCAGTAGACAACCGGGAGAATCAATCTATGGCTACACCTTC. Full variable domain (outside the CDR3, taken from reference TRBV19 and TRBJ1-2): DGGITQSPKYLFRKEGQNVTLSCEQNLNHDAMYWYRQDPGQGLRLIYYSQIVNDFQKGDIAEGYSVSREKKESFPLTVTSAQKNPTAFYLCASRQPGESIYGYTFGSGTRLTVV.

This clone was counted only a few times. The rearrangement joins TRBV19 to TRBJ1-3; 7 bases line up with TRBD1. This CDR3 is built from 15 residues. V was clipped by 4 bases and J by 0 bases; unmatched bases: 3. The germline V gene has CDR1 LNHDA and CDR2 SQIVND (reference sequence). In nucleotides, the CDR3 is TGTGCCAGTAGTACCGGACAGGCCTCTGGAAACACCATATATTTT. Amino acids: CASSTGQASGNTIYF.

As for this clone: A much larger clone differs from this one at a single base, so this may be a read error. The rearrangement joins TRBV6-5 to TRBJ1-3, with unresolved D. This CDR3 region has 13 residues. V was clipped by 6 bases and J by 0 bases, with 6 bases between them. Germline V gene lookup returns CDR1 MNHEY and CDR2 SVGAGI. The chain's CDR3 is CASSPYSGNTIYF. In nucleotides, the CDR3 is TGTGCCAGCAGCCCCTACTCTGGAAACACCATATATTTT.

The chain links TRBV7-9 to TRBJ2-7; D possibly corresponds to TRBD1 (5 bases). The CDR3 consists of 12 residues. Trimming pared 5 bases from V and 4 bases from J, leaving 9 bases between. CDR1 and CDR2 (germline): SEHNR, FQNEAQ (reference sequence). The CDR3 sequence: CASSAGKYEQYF. DNA for the CDR3: TGTGCCAGCAGCGCAGGGAAATACGAGCAGTACTTC.